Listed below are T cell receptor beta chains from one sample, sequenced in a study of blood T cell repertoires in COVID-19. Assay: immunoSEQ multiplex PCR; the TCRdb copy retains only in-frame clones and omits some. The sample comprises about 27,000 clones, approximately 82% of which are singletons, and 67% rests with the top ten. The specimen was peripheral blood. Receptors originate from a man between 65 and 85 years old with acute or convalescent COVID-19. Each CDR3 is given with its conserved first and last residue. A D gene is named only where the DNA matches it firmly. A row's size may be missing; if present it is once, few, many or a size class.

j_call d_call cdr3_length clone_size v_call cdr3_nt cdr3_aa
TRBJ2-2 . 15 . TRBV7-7 TGTGCCAGCAGCTTAGTCCCAGACGGGACCGGGGAGCTGTTTTTT CASSLVPDGTGELFF
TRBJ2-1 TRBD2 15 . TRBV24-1 TGTGCCACCAGTAGGGCGGGAGGGCCCAGTAATGAGCAGTTCTTC CATSRAGGPSNEQFF
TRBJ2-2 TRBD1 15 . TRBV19 TGTGCCAGTAGTATGGGGACAGGTGTCCCCGGGGAGCTGTTTTTT CASSMGTGVPGELFF
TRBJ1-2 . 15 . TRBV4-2 TGTGCCAGCAGCCAAGATGAATTACAGGGCCATGGCTACACCTTC CASSQDELQGHGYTF
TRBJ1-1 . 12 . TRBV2 TGTGCCACCCCGTCACGGAGCACTGAAGCTTTCTTT CATPSRSTEAFF
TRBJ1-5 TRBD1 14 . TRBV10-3 TGTGCCATCAGCGCGGACAGGGAAGGTCAGCCCCAGCATTTT CAISADREGQPQHF
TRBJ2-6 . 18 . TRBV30 TGTGCCTGGACCAGATCCCGAACAGGGAAACTCGGGGCCAACGTCCTGACTTTC CAWTRSRTGKLGANVLTF
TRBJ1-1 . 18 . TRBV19 TGTGCCAGTAGTATAAGGCTGGGAGAGGGACAACAATACACTGAAGCTTTCTTT CASSIRLGEGQQYTEAFF
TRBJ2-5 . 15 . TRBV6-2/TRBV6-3 TGTGCCAGCAGTCCGCTAAGAACAGGGAGAGAGACCCAGTACTTC CASSPLRTGRETQYF
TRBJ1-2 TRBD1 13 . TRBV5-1 TGCGCCAGCAGCCAAGGGACAGATTATGGCTACACCTTC CASSQGTDYGYTF
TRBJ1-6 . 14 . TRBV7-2 TGTGCCAGCAGCTTAGGTAGGGGATATTCACCCCTCCACTTT CASSLGRGYSPLHF
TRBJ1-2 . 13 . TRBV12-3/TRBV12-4 TGTGCCAGCAGTTTCAACTTTAACTATGGCTACACCTTC CASSFNFNYGYTF
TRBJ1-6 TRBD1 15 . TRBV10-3 TGTGCCATCAGTGACCCTGGGACAGCCAATTCACCCCTCCACTTT CAISDPGTANSPLHF
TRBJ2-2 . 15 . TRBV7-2 TGTGCCAGCAGCTTAAGGCAGGCGGGGACCGGGGAGCTGTTTTTT CASSLRQAGTGELFF
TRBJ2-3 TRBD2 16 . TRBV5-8 TGTGCCAGCAGCTTGACTAGCGGGGGGGCAGCAGATACGCAGTATTTT CASSLTSGGAADTQYF
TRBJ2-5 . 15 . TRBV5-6 TGTGCCAGCAGCCGATTGGCGGAGTACCAAGAGACCCAGTACTTC CASSRLAEYQETQYF
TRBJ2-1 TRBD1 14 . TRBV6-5 TGTGCCAGCAGTCGACAGGGGGCGTTTAATGAGCAGTTCTTC CASSRQGAFNEQFF
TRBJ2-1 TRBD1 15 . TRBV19 TGTGCCAGTAGTGACCGGGACAGGGAATTTGGTGAGCAGTTCTTC CASSDRDREFGEQFF
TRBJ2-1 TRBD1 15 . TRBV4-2 TGTGCCAGCAGCCAAGAGGCGTACAGGGGGAATGAGCAGTTCTTC CASSQEAYRGNEQFF
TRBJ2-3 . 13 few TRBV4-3 TGCGCCAGCAGCCAAGACAGGGGCTACACGCAGTATTTT CASSQDRGYTQYF
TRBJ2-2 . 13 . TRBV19 TGTGCCAGTATGGGGAGAGGCACCGGGGAGCTGTTTTTT CASMGRGTGELFF
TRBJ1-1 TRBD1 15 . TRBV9 TGTGCCAGCAGCCCGCGGACAGGACGAAACACTGAAGCTTTCTTT CASSPRTGRNTEAFF
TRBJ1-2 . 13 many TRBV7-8 TGTGCCAGCAGCGGAGGGGAGTCCTATGGCTACACCTTC CASSGGESYGYTF
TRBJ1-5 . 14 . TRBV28 TGTGCCAGCAGCCCGCCGGGGAGCAATCAGCCCCAGCATTTT CASSPPGSNQPQHF
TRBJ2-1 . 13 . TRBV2 TGTGCCAGCAGGGAAACAACGGCGGCGCCACAGTTCTTC CASRETTAAPQFF
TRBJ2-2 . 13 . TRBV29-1 TGCAGCGTTGATTCAGAAAACACCGGGGAGCTGTTTTTT CSVDSENTGELFF
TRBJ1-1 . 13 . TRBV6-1 TGTGCCAGCAGTGAAAGAGTATCCACTGAAGCTTTCTTT CASSERVSTEAFF
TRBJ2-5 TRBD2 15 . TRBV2 TGTGCCAGCAGTGGCGGACTAGCGATGCAAGAGACCCAGTACTTC CASSGGLAMQETQYF
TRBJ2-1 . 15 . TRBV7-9 TGTGCCAGCAGCCGTAGCGGTGACTCCTACAATGAGCAGTTCTTC CASSRSGDSYNEQFF
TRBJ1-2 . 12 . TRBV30 TGTGCCTGGAGTGTACTTTTGTGGGGCTACACCTTC CAWSVLLWGYTF
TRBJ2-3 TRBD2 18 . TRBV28 TGTGCCAGCAGTTTAGCCGGCCCAGCGGGAGGCGGCACAGATACGCAGTATTTT CASSLAGPAGGGTDTQYF
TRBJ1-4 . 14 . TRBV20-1 TGCAGTGCTAGTCAATGGGGGGGGAATGAAAAACTGTTTTTT CSASQWGGNEKLFF
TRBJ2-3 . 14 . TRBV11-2 TGTGCCAGCAGCGCTGCAGGGCCAAGGGATACGCAGTATTTT CASSAAGPRDTQYF
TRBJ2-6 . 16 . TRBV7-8 TGTGCCAGCAGCTTACGGAGCAGTTCTGGGGCCAACGTCCTGACTTTC CASSLRSSSGANVLTF
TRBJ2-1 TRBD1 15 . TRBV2 TGTGCCAGCACCGACAGGGCCTCCTCCTACAATGAGCAGTTCTTC CASTDRASSYNEQFF
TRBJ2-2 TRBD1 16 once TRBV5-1 TGCGCCAGCAGATCGCCCGGGACAGGGAACACCGGGGAGCTGTTTTTT CASRSPGTGNTGELFF
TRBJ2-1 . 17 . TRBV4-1 TGCGCCAGCAGCCAAGAAGCCTTAAGGGGCTCCTACAATGAGCAGTTCTTC CASSQEALRGSYNEQFF
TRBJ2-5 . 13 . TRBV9 TGTGCCAGCAGCGTAGATTTCGGGGAGACCCAGTACTTC CASSVDFGETQYF
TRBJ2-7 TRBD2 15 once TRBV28 TGTGCCAGCAGCGTGACTAGCGGGAGCCGTCACGAGCAGTACTTC CASSVTSGSRHEQYF
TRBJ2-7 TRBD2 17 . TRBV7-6 TGTGCCAGCAGCCCGGTGCGCTGGGGGGGAACCACCTACGAGCAGTACTTC CASSPVRWGGTTYEQYF
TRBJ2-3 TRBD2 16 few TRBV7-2 TGTGCCAGCAGCTTAACTGTAGCGGGAGACCCAGATACGCAGTATTTT CASSLTVAGDPDTQYF
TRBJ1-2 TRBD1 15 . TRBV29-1 TGCAGCGTCTATCCCCGGGACAGGGATAAATATGGCTACACCTTC CSVYPRDRDKYGYTF
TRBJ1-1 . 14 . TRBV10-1 TGCGCCAGTAGCTCTGGAGGGAGTCGCACTGAAGCTTTCTTT CASSSGGSRTEAFF
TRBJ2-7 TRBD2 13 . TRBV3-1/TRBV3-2 TGTGCCAGCAGCCAAGATGGGGCGCTAGCGGAGTACTTC CASSQDGALAEYF
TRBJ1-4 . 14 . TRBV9 TGTGCCAGCAGCGTAGGGCAGGGTGCTGAAAAACTGTTTTTT CASSVGQGAEKLFF
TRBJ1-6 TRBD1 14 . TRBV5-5 TGTGCCAGCAGCGAACAGGGGGCTATTTCACCCCTCCACTTT CASSEQGAISPLHF
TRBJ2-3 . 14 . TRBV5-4 TGTGCCAGCAGCTTACAAGGGGCCTCCGATACGCAGTATTTT CASSLQGASDTQYF
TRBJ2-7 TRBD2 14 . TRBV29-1 TGCAGCGTCGGGACTAGCGGGAGATCCTACGAGCAGTACTTC CSVGTSGRSYEQYF
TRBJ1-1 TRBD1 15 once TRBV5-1 TGCGCCAGCAGCCTTACCGGGACAGGGGGCACTGAAGCTTTCTTT CASSLTGTGGTEAFF
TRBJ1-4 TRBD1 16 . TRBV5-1 TGCGCCAGCAGCTTTGACGCCGGGACAGCGAATGAAAAACTGTTTTTT CASSFDAGTANEKLFF
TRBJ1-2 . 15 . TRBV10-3 TGTGCCATCAGTGCGGGCGGGGGTTGGGGCTATGGCTACACCTTC CAISAGGGWGYGYTF
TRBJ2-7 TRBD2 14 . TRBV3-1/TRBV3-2 TGTGCCAGCAGCTTTCGACTAGCGTCCTACGAGCAGTACTTC CASSFRLASYEQYF
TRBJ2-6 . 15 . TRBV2 TGTGCCAGCAGCGAAGAGGCCCTAGCAGCCAACGTCCTGACTTTC CASSEEALAANVLTF